This TCR beta chain was sequenced in a study of T cell changes during pregnancy in multiple sclerosis. CDR1 is MNHEY and CDR2 is SMNVEV in the germline V gene (reference sequence). Trimming cost V 6 bases and J 4 bases, with 16 bases left between them. The CDR3 has 14 residues. Here immunoSEQ multiplex PCR was the method, and the copy in TCRdb shows in-frame clones only, minus some. Counted here are 70,000 to 100,000 clones, roughly 93% occurring once; the ten biggest clones make up roughly 1.4%. The chain joins TRBV27 to TRBJ2-7; D is possibly TRBD1 (5 bases). Specimen: peripheral blood, collected in the third trimester of pregnancy. The clonotype comes from a female donor in good health, enrolled as a control in a pregnancy study. CDR3 residues: CASSPSQGTYEQYF. Written as DNA, the CDR3 is TGTGCCAGCAGCCCGAGTCAGGGAACTTACGAGCAGTACTTC.